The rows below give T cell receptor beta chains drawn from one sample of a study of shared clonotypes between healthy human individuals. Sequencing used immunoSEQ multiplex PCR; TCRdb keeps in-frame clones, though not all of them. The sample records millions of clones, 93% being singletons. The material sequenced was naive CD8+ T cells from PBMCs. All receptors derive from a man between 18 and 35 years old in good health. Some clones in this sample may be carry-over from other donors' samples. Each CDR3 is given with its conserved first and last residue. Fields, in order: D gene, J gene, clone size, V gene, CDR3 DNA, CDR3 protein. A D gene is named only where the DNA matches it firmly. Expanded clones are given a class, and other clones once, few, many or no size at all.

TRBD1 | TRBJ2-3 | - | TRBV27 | TGTGCCAGCAGTTTATTGGCCCCGACAGGGATGGACACAGATACGCAGTATTTT | CASSLLAPTGMDTDTQYF
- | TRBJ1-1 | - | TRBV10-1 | TGCGCCAGCGGGTGGAGGTTTTGGACTGAAGCTTTCTTT | CASGWRFWTEAFF
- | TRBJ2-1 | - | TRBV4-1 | TGCGCCAGCAGCGAAAGAGGGGGGCTCTCCTACAATGAGCAGTTCTTC | CASSERGGLSYNEQFF
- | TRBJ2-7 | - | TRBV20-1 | TGCAGTGCAGGCGAGCAGTACTTC | CSAGEQYF
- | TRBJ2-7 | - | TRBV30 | TGTGCCTGGAGTGTTCTTCGGTTGACAACCTACGAGCAGTACTTC | CAWSVLRLTTYEQYF
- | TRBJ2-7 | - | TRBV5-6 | TGTGCCAGCAGCCCGGGCCGCTACGAGCAGTACTTC | CASSPGRYEQYF
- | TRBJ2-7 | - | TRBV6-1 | TGTGCCAGCAGTTCCGGGACCTACGAGCAGTACTTC | CASSSGTYEQYF
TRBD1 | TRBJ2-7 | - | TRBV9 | TGTGCCAGCAGCGTAGGGGACAGGGTTTCCTACGAGCAGTACTTC | CASSVGDRVSYEQYF
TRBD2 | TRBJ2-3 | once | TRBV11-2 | TGTGCCAGCAGCTTAGAAGTAGCGGGAGACACAGATACGCAGTATTTT | CASSLEVAGDTDTQYF
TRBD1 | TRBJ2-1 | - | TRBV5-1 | TGCGCCAGCAGCTTGCACTGGACAGGGGGCAATGAGCAGTTCTTC | CASSLHWTGGNEQFF
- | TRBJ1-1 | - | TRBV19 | TGTGCCAGTAGTCAAGGACACCTACAGCGGGGAAACACTGAAGCTTTCTTT | CASSQGHLQRGNTEAFF
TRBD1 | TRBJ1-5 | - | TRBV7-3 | TGTGCCAGCAGCTTAACGACAGGGCCTAGGGGCCAGCATTTT | CASSLTTGPRGQHF
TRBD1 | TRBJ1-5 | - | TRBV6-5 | TGTGCCAGCAGGTCTCAGGGGGTCGGCAATCAGCCCCAGCATTTT | CASRSQGVGNQPQHF
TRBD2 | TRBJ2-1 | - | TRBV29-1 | TGCAGCGCTCCTAGCGGCTCCTACAATGAGCAGTTCTTC | CSAPSGSYNEQFF
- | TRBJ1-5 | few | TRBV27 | TGTGCCAGCAGCCTAACCAGCAATCAGCCCCAGCATTTT | CASSLTSNQPQHF
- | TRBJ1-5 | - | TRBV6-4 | TGTGCCAGCATGGGAAGTCCGGGCGGGGATCAGCCCCAGCATTTT | CASMGSPGGDQPQHF
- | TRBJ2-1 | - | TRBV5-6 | TGTGCCAGCAGCTTCTTACACCGGGACGGACAAATCTACAATGAGCAGTTCTTC | CASSFLHRDGQIYNEQFF
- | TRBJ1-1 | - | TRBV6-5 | TGTGCCAGCAGTTACCTAGGGGCCAACACTGAAGCTTTCTTT | CASSYLGANTEAFF
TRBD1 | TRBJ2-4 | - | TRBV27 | TGTGCCAGCAGTGCCACAGGGGTCCGAGGGGACAAAAACATTCAGTACTTC | CASSATGVRGDKNIQYF
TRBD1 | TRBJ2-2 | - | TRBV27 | TGTGCCAGCAGTTTGGGACAGGGAAATACCGGGGAGCTGTTTTTT | CASSLGQGNTGELFF
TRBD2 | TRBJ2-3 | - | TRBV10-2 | TGCGCCAGCAGTGAACTAGCGGGAGAAACAGATACGCAGTATTTT | CASSELAGETDTQYF
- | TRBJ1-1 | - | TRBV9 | TGTGCCAGCAGCCCCGGGCCGTCGGATGAAGCTTTCTTT | CASSPGPSDEAFF
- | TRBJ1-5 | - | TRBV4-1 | TGCGCCAGCAGCCAAGTCGCAGCCAGGGTCGGTCAGCCCCAGCATTTT | CASSQVAARVGQPQHF
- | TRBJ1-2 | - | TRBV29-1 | TGCAGCGTTGTCTCTCCGGGAAACACTACACCTTATGGCTACACCTTC | CSVVSPGNTTPYGYTF
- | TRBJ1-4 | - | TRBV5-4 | TGTGCCAGCAGCCCCAGGGGCGAGAATGAAAAACTGTTTTTT | CASSPRGENEKLFF
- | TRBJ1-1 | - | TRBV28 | TGTGCCAGCAGTTTACGTTGGGAAGGGGGCACTGAAGCTTTCTTT | CASSLRWEGGTEAFF
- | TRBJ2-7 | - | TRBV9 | TGTGCCAGCAGCGTAGAGCCGGGGGCCCCGTACGAGCAGTACTTC | CASSVEPGAPYEQYF
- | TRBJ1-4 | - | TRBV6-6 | TGTGCCAGCAGTTACCCCCCGGAGGCCACTAATGAAAAACTGTTTTTT | CASSYPPEATNEKLFF
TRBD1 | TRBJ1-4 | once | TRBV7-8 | TGTGCCAGCAGCTGGACAGGGTATGGAACTAATGAAAAACTGTTTTTT | CASSWTGYGTNEKLFF
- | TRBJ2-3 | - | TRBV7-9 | TGTGCCAGCAGCTTAAAGACAACCAGCACAGATACGCAGTATTTT | CASSLKTTSTDTQYF
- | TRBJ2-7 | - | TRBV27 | TGTGCCAGCAGCGCCGGGGACGGCTACGAGCAGTACTTC | CASSAGDGYEQYF
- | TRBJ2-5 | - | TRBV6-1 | TGTGCCAGCAGTCTCTCAGGCTACCAAGAGACCCAGTACTTC | CASSLSGYQETQYF
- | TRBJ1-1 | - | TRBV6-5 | TGTGCCACCGGGGAGGGGGGTCCTGAAGCTTTCTTT | CATGEGGPEAFF
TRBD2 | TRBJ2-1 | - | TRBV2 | TGTGCCAGCGAAGGAGGGACTAGGAGCCTCAATGAGCAGTTCTTC | CASEGGTRSLNEQFF
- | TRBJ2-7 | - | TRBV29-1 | TGCAGCGTACGAGGAAGTGAGCAGTACTTC | CSVRGSEQYF
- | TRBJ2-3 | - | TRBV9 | TGTGCCAGCAGCGCTGGAATGGATACGCAGTATTTT | CASSAGMDTQYF
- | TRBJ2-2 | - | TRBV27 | TGTGCCAGCAGCCACGGGAGTGGGGGGATCCGGACCGGGGAGCTGTTTTTT | CASSHGSGGIRTGELFF
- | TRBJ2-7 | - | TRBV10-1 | TGCGCCAGCAGGATGGTCGTCAACTACGAGCAGTACTTC | CASRMVVNYEQYF
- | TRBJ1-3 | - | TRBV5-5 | TGTGCCAGCAGCAGGACGGGACCCAGGGCAAATCCTTCTGGAAACACCATATATTTT | CASSRTGPRANPSGNTIYF
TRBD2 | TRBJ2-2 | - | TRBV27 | TGTGCCAGCAGTTTATCGATCGCGGGAGGAAACACCGGGGAGCTGTTTTTT | CASSLSIAGGNTGELFF
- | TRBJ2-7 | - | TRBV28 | TGTGCCAGCAGAATCGGGACCGGAGCCTACGAGCAGTACTTC | CASRIGTGAYEQYF
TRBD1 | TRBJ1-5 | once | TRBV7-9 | TGTGCCAGCAGCTTATCCGGGACAGGGGGCGATCAGCATTTT | CASSLSGTGGDQHF
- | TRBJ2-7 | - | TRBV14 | TGTGCCAGCAGCCAGTCGTACGCCTACGAGCAGTACTTC | CASSQSYAYEQYF
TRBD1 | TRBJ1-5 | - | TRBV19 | TGTGCCAGTAGTATCACAGACAGGGGGCAGCCCCAGCATTTT | CASSITDRGQPQHF
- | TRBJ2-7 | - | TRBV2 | TGTGCCAGCAGAGCGGGACACGGCTCTCCCTACGAGCAGTACTTC | CASRAGHGSPYEQYF
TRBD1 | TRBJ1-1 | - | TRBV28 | TGTGCCAGCAGTCTTCTTCGGGACAGGGTGAATGAAGCTTTCTTT | CASSLLRDRVNEAFF
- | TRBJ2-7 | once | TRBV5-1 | TGCGCCAGCAGCTTAGACGGACTCCCTACCTACGAGCAGTACTTC | CASSLDGLPTYEQYF
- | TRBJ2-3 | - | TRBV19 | TGTGCCAGTAGTATGGTGCGAATGGCAGACACAGATACGCAGTATTTT | CASSMVRMADTDTQYF
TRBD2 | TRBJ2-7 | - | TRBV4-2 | TGTGCCAGCAGCCCGGAAGGGGATAGCGGGAGGTACTACGAGCAGTACTTC | CASSPEGDSGRYYEQYF
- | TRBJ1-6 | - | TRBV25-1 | TGTGCCAGCAGTCCGGGGGGGGCCAATTCACCCCTCCACTTT | CASSPGGANSPLHF
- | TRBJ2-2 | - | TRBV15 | TGTGCCACCAGCACGAGGGAAGGCGGGGAGCTGTTTTTT | CATSTREGGELFF
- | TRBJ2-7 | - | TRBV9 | TGTGCCAGCAGCGTACAAGGAGAGACCTACGAGCAGTACTTC | CASSVQGETYEQYF
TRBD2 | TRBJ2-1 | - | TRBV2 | TGTGCCAGCTGGGGGGCTAGCGGGAGTCGGAATGAGCAGTTCTTC | CASWGASGSRNEQFF
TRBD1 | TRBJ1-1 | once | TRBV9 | TGTGCCAGCAGCCGACAGGGGGCAAACACTGAAGCTTTCTTT | CASSRQGANTEAFF
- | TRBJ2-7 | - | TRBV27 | TGTGCCAGCAGTTTATCCGGGGCCAGCGAGCAGTACTTC | CASSLSGASEQYF
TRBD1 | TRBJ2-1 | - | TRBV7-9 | TGTGCCAGCAGCTTAAGTCGGGACAGGGTGTTGGATGAGCAGTTCTTC | CASSLSRDRVLDEQFF
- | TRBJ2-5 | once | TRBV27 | TGTGCCAGCAGTGAACCGGGACTCGTCCCCGAGACCCAGTACTTC | CASSEPGLVPETQYF
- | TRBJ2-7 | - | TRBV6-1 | TGTGCCAGCAGCGAGTTTAGGGGCTACGAGCAGTACTTC | CASSEFRGYEQYF
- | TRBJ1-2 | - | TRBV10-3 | TGTGCCATCAGTGACTCCTTTAACAGCGGCTACACCTTC | CAISDSFNSGYTF